Described below is a single TCR beta chain sequence and its context. TCRdb reprocessed the RT-PCR reads via MiXCR and lists one record per CDR3 protein. The sample lists about 540,000 distinct CDR3 sequences, less than 25% occurring once. These data come from a study of response to subunit inactivated influenza vaccine. Germline values: CDR1 LNHNV, CDR2 YYDKDF (reference sequence). The CDR3 consists of 17 residues. With 0 bases removed from V and 0 bases from J, the gap between germline ends came to 15 bases. These same records also appear under a second study, on T cells expressing NK-cell markers. This second study notes: In generating TCR beta cDNA, 5'RACE template switching with UMIs was used. Seven sequenced donors out of eight were HCMV-seropositive, one seronegative.

The specimen was CD4+ T cells sorted from PBMCs, collected 11 to 12 days after vaccination. The chain employs TRBV15 and TRBJ2-7; TRBD2 might be the D (5 bases). This receptor was identified in a man aged 50 to 60 who received an inactivated influenza vaccine. The CDR3 region has the DNA TGTGCCACCAGCAGAGATATTAGCGAGCGCCACTCCTACGAGCAGTACTTC. Translating it yields CATSRDISERHSYEQYF.